Sequencing of this T cell receptor (beta chain) was carried out in a study of blood T cell repertoires in COVID-19. Background on the study: Researchers got acute and convalescent COVID-19 samples from the United States, Italy and Spain. In each case, the material was cDNA or gDNA derived from T cells, B-cell-depleted T cells, or PBMCs.

Repertoires were generated with immunoSEQ multiplex PCR, while TCRdb's copy carries only in-frame clones and drops some. This sample yields 170,000 or so clones, of which roughly 87% are seen a single time; 7% belongs to the top ten. V was pared by 2 bases and J by 4 bases, with 10 bases of the junction left unmatched. Germline V CDR1 and CDR2: LNHDA, SQIVND (reference sequence). There are 18 residues in the CDR3. Cohort placement rested on clinical history that participants reported themselves. Recovery among Cohort 3 donors was established by two negative PCRs, clearance, or symptom resolution. This TCR was recovered from a woman in her forties or fifties who had recovered from COVID-19. The rearrangement joins TRBV19 to TRBJ2-6, with TRBD1 identical over 8 bases. Material for sequencing was PBMCs or T cells enriched from blood (not recorded which). The CDR3 DNA reads TGTGCCAGTAGTATACAGGGGGCTGGGGTGGCCGGGGCCAACGTCCTGACTTTC. This encodes CASSIQGAGVAGANVLTF.